This T cell receptor (beta chain) was sequenced in a study of T cell responses to AZD1222 COVID-19 vaccine. Background on the study: Both about-4-week and about-12-week second-dose recipients were combined.

The V end lost 4 bases, the J end lost 1 base, and 10 bases lay between the germline ends. The germline V gene has CDR1 SEHNR and CDR2 FQNEAQ (reference sequence). The CDR3 contains 14 residues. Study-level points and caveats: Clonal diversity may have been underestimated, and the donors were mostly white British, with more females than males. Unmutated variant regions are reportedly the target of nearly half of TCRs that are spike-specific.

This clone turned up a few times. The antigen is not known. The repertoire was sequenced with immunoSEQ multiplex PCR; TCRdb's copy has only in-frame clones and lacks some. The table has about 170,000 clones, about nine tenths seen once; the top ten hold less than 3%. This chain uses TRBV7-9 with TRBJ1-1, with a weak D call TRBD1 (5 bases). This clonotype was sampled from an adult in good health. Source: peripheral blood, taken on day 0 of AZD1222 vaccination. The CDR3 nucleotides read TGTGCCAGCAGCTCGTCAGGGCAGAACACTGAAGCTTTCTTT. This gives the protein CASSSSGQNTEAFF.